The next 30 T cell receptor beta chains were all read from a single sample in a study of blood T cell repertoires in COVID-19. Using immunoSEQ multiplex PCR, the repertoire was profiled, and TCRdb retains in-frame clones only, with some absent. The repertoire includes around 370,000 clones, around 89% of them detected once, and about 6.8% sits in the top ten. Sample: peripheral blood. The receptors stem from a man aged 18 to 30 with active or convalescent COVID-19.

The V and J genes are TRBV28 and TRBJ2-1, with 10 nucleotides matching TRBD2. Germline assignment: CDR1 MDHEN and CDR2 SYDVKM. CDR3 length equals 15 residues. The junction had 4 bases not matched to a gene; V was cut back by 2 bases and J by 6 bases. The CDR3 sequence: CASSLGLAGVNEQFF. The CDR3 DNA sequence: TGTGCCAGCAGTTTAGGGCTAGCGGGGGTCAATGAGCAGTTCTTC.

This clone was seen a handful of times. This chain connects TRBV7-2 to TRBJ1-2, with D perhaps TRBD1 (5 bases). This CDR3 contains 14 residues. CDR1 and CDR2 from the germline V gene are SGHTA and FQGNSA. Trimming shortened V by 4 bases and J by 4 bases, and 13 bases separated the two germline ends. DNA of the CDR3: TGTGCCAGCAGCTCGGCAGGGAACCCCTATGGCTACACCTTC. Its protein is CASSSAGNPYGYTF.

The V and J genes are TRBV23-1 and TRBJ1-1; possible D gene TRBD1, 6 bases. TRBV23-1 is an open reading frame, and its role is uncertain. This CDR3 has 14 amino acids. Trimming took 6 bases from V and 1 from J, leaving 12 bases between them. The CDR3 sequence: CASRTGMGNTEAFF. As DNA, the CDR3 is TGCGCCAGCAGGACAGGTATGGGGAACACTGAAGCTTTCTTT.

In this sample, this clone turned up once. The chain carries TRBV6-5 and TRBJ2-7, with D uncertain. The CDR3 runs to 13 residues. CDR1 and CDR2 from the germline V gene are MNHEY and SVGAGI. CDR3 sequence: CATQSTFVYEQYF. The CDR3 DNA sequence: TGTGCTACCCAATCGACATTCGTGTACGAGCAGTACTTC.

This chain joins TRBV15 and TRBJ1-4; a weak D match, TRBD1 (5 bases). Germline CDR1 LNHNV, CDR2 YYDKDF (reference sequence). The CDR3 is 16 amino acids. Trimming left V 2 bases short and J 3 bases short, with 13 bases between. The CDR3 nucleotides read TGTGCCACCAGCAGAAGAATCAGGGCCCCTAATGAAAAACTGTTTTTT. It yields the protein CATSRRIRAPNEKLFF.

CDR3 in amino acids: CASSVGTGGNYGYTF. In DNA form, the CDR3 reads TGTGCCAGTAGTGTGGGGACAGGCGGAAACTATGGCTACACCTTC. This rearrangement joins TRBV19 to TRBJ1-2, with TRBD1 identical over 8 bases. This CDR3 comprises 15 residues. Germline trimming cut 5 bases from V and 2 bases from J; bases unmatched to any gene: 7. Germline V gives CDR1 LNHDA, CDR2 SQIVND (reference sequence).

The chain carries TRBV14 and TRBJ1-2; weak D call: TRBD1 (6 bases). This CDR3 has 15 amino acids. Per germline, CDR1 SGHDN and CDR2 FVKESK. Trimming pared 4 bases from V and 4 bases from J, leaving 16 bases between. The CDR3: CASSPRGALGYGYTF. The DNA of the CDR3 is TGTGCCAGCAGCCCCCGGGGGGCTCTTGGCTATGGCTACACCTTC.

V is TRBV6-2 or TRBV6-3 and J is TRBJ2-5, with 7 nucleotides matching TRBD1. Germline V gene lookup returns CDR1 MNHEY and CDR2 SVGEGT. This CDR3 comprises 15 residues. The V gene end was trimmed by 8 bases and the J gene end by 2 bases; junction bases not matched to a gene: 11. CDR3 in DNA: TGTGCCAGCTGCCCTTTGTGGGACAGACAAGAGACCCAGTACTTC. Translating it yields CASCPLWDRQETQYF.

V usage is TRBV7-3 and J usage is TRBJ2-2; D might be TRBD1 (5 bases). The CDR3 covers 14 residues. CDR1 SGHTA and CDR2 FQGTGA come from the germline V gene. V lost 5 bases to trimming and J lost 6 bases, with 13 bases between them. The chain's CDR3 is CASSRVGVPGELFF. DNA for the CDR3: TGTGCCAGCAGCCGGGTAGGGGTTCCCGGGGAGCTGTTTTTT.

This clone was seen just once. This chain uses TRBV30 with TRBJ1-6; TRBD1 matches at 7 bases. From germline, CDR1 is GTSNPN and CDR2 SVGIG (reference sequence). The CDR3 runs 14 residues. V lost 2 bases and J lost 6; bases outside the gene matches: 4. The CDR3 loop is CAWSSGTANSPLHF. The DNA for the CDR3 is TGTGCCTGGAGTTCGGGGACAGCTAATTCACCCCTCCACTTT.

The sample holds one count of this clone. Other DNA sequences in the same sample also yield this CDR3. The chain recombines TRBV18 with TRBJ2-5, with a possible D match to TRBD2 (5 bases). CDR1 is KGHSH and CDR2 is LQKENI in the germline V gene. With 0 bases removed from V and 3 bases from J, the gap between germline ends came to 5 bases. The CDR3 extends over 13 amino acids. CDR3: CASSPPGKETQYF. CDR3 bases: TGTGCCAGCTCACCACCCGGGAAAGAGACCCAGTACTTC.

This clone was observed a handful of times. V usage is TRBV6-2 or TRBV6-3 and J usage is TRBJ1-1; TRBD1 might be the D (5 bases). V lost 6 bases and J lost 6, with 17 bases in between. Germline V gene data show CDR1 as MNHEY and CDR2 as SVGEGT. The CDR3 runs to 14 residues. The CDR3 protein is CASSPPGGYAEAFF. CDR3 coding DNA: TGTGCCAGCAGCCCACCGGGGGGTTACGCTGAAGCTTTCTTT.

The chain combines TRBV19 with TRBJ2-3; TRBD2 is a possible D gene (5 bases). The ends were cut back, 6 bases at V and 2 bases at J, with 12 bases in the middle. From germline, CDR1 is LNHDA and CDR2 SQIVND (reference sequence). CDR3 size: 14 residues. In DNA form, the CDR3 reads TGTGCCAGTAGGGACCGGGGTATCACAGATACGCAGTATTTT. It yields the protein CASRDRGITDTQYF. Together with reference TRBV19 and TRBJ2-3, the CDR3 gives the full variable domain: DGGITQSPKYLFRKEGQNVTLSCEQNLNHDAMYWYRQDPGQGLRLIYYSQIVNDFQKGDIAEGYSVSREKKESFPLTVTSAQKNPTAFYLCASRDRGITDTQYFGPGTRLTVL.

This rearrangement joins TRBV4-1 to TRBJ1-1, with a possible D match to TRBD1 (5 bases). CDR3 length equals 17 residues. Germline V CDR1 and CDR2: MGHRA, YSYEKL. V dropped 0 bases and J dropped 0 bases, with 14 bases sitting between them. CDR3 DNA: TGCGCCAGCAGCCAAGATGGGACTGGAGGGATGAACACTGAAGCTTTCTTT. Protein: CASSQDGTGGMNTEAFF.

This chain uses TRBV28 with TRBJ1-6; 10 nucleotides match TRBD1. The length of the CDR3 is 15 residues. Per germline, CDR1 MDHEN and CDR2 SYDVKM. The junction had 4 bases not matched to a gene; V was cut back by 4 bases and J by 7 bases. CDR3 in DNA: TGTGCCAGCAGTTCCGGGGACAGGGGCAATTCACCCCTCCACTTT. Its protein product is CASSSGDRGNSPLHF.

This chain uses TRBV3-1 (or the pseudogene TRBV3-2) with TRBJ1-2; no definite D call. V dropped 0 bases and J dropped 8 bases, with 7 bases sitting between them. This CDR3 has 12 residues. CDR1 is LGHDT and CDR2 is YNNKEL in the germline V gene (reference sequence). The chain's CDR3 is CASSQDQRGYTF. Here the CDR3 DNA reads TGTGCCAGCAGCCAAGATCAGCGGGGCTACACCTTC.

V gene TRBV28 combines with J gene TRBJ1-2; D is ambiguous. Germline CDR1 is MDHEN and CDR2 is SYDVKM. This CDR3 is 13 amino acids long. Deletions cut 9 bases from V and 3 bases from J, with 14 bases between. The CDR3, as DNA: TGTGCCAGTCACACGAGCGCCGACTATGGCTACACCTTC. Its translation is CASHTSADYGYTF.

The chain combines TRBV7-8 with TRBJ1-5, with 10 nucleotides matching TRBD1. The junction had 3 bases not matched to a gene; V was cut back by 3 bases and J by 4 bases. The CDR3 spans 15 residues. Germline V lookup: CDR1 SGHVS, CDR2 FQNEAQ. The CDR3 DNA follows: TGTGCCAGCAGCTTTGGGACAGGGGATAATCAGCCCCAGCATTTT. Translating gives CASSFGTGDNQPQHF.

The V gene is TRBV27, the J gene TRBJ2-7; the match to TRBD2 covers 8 bases. After removal of 5 bases from V and 4 bases from J, the junction contained 13 bases not matched to a gene. The CDR3 has 16 residues. CDR1 is MNHEY, CDR2 SMNVEV, per germline (reference sequence). The CDR3 sequence is CASSPRTGGAQYEQYF. The CDR3 nucleotides read TGTGCCAGCAGTCCCCGTACCGGGGGGGCCCAGTACGAGCAGTACTTC.

The rearrangement joins TRBV2 to TRBJ2-2; possibly TRBD1 for D (5 bases). The CDR3 length is 14 residues. CDR1 is SNHLY and CDR2 is FYNNEI in the germline V gene. With 4 bases removed from V and 1 base from J, the gap between germline ends came to 7 bases. Here the CDR3 DNA reads TGTGCCAGCAGTGTGGGGCTGAACACCGGGGAGCTGTTTTTT. This sequence encodes CASSVGLNTGELFF.

The V call is TRBV18, the J call TRBJ2-3, with TRBD2 matching 12 bases. The CDR3 contains 18 residues. The ends lost 6 bases at V and 0 bases at J; junction bases unmatched: 10. From germline, CDR1 is KGHSH and CDR2 LQKENI. For the CDR3, the DNA is TGTGCCAGCTCTCCGACTAGCGGGAGTGAGTTGAGCACAGATACGCAGTATTTT. It yields the protein CASSPTSGSELSTDTQYF. Full variable domain (rest looked up from reference TRBV18 and TRBJ2-3): NAGVMQNPRHLVRRRGQEARLRCSPMKGHSHVYWYRQLPEEGLKFMVYLQKENIIDESGMPKERFSAEFPKEGPSILRIQQVVRGDSAAYFCASSPTSGSELSTDTQYFGPGTRLTVL.

The CDR3 loop is CASSRWTGGQGMGEKLFF. The CDR3 bases are TGCGCCAGCAGCCGCTGGACCGGAGGACAGGGGATGGGTGAAAAACTGTTTTTT. This sequence joins TRBV4-1 and TRBJ1-4, with 9 bases identical to TRBD1. Per germline, CDR1 MGHRA and CDR2 YSYEKL. V gave up 4 bases and J gave up 7 bases; unmatched junction bases: 16. The CDR3 has 18 residues.

This rearrangement joins TRBV6-2 or TRBV6-3 to TRBJ1-2; D is uncertain. Germline V gives CDR1 MNHEY, CDR2 SVGEGT. The V gene lost 6 bases and the J gene lost 13 bases, with 12 bases spanning the gap. This CDR3 region has 10 residues. CDR3 residues: CASSAPPSTF. CDR3 DNA: TGTGCCAGCAGCGCCCCACCGAGCACCTTC.

This clone was detected only once. The chain has TRBV4-1 and TRBJ1-2, with D perhaps matching TRBD1 (5 bases). Germline lookup yields CDR1 MGHRA and CDR2 YSYEKL. The CDR3 length is 15 residues. With 3 bases removed from V and 5 bases from J, the gap between germline ends came to 16 bases. CDR3 in DNA: TGCGCCAGCAGCCAGAATAGGCAGGGTTTTTATGGCTACACCTTC. It yields the protein CASSQNRQGFYGYTF.

The rearrangement uses TRBV30 and TRBJ2-3; 9 bases map to TRBD2. Looked up from germline, CDR1 is GTSNPN and CDR2 is SVGIG (reference sequence). The CDR3 totals 15 residues. The V and J ends lost 0 bases and 3 bases, in that order; junction bases with no gene match: 4. The CDR3 reads CAWSVAGGRTDTQYF. In DNA, the CDR3 is TGTGCCTGGAGTGTAGCGGGAGGAAGGACAGATACGCAGTATTTT. The full variable domain, rest sourced from reference TRBV30 and TRBJ2-3, is SQTIHQWPATLVQPVGSPLSLECTVEGTSNPNLYWYRQAAGRGLQLLFYSVGIGQISSEVPQNLSASRPQDRQFILSSKKLLLSDSGFYLCAWSVAGGRTDTQYFGPGTRLTVL.

The chain carries TRBV7-3 and TRBJ1-1; D possibly corresponds to TRBD1 (6 bases). Germline V lookup: CDR1 SGHTA, CDR2 FQGTGA. The CDR3 is made up of 17 amino acids. Trimming left V 0 bases short and J 4 bases short, with 18 bases between. For the CDR3, the DNA is TGTGCCAGCAGCTTAACCGGGACGACAGGTGGGTCCACTGAAGCTTTCTTT. Encoded protein: CASSLTGTTGGSTEAFF. Full variable domain (missing parts from reference TRBV7-3 and TRBJ1-1): GAGVSQTPSNKVTEKGKYVELRCDPISGHTALYWYRQSLGQGPEFLIYFQGTGAADDSGLPNDRFFAVRPEGSVSTLKIQRTERGDSAVYLCASSLTGTTGGSTEAFFGQGTRLTVV.

CDR3 amino acids: CAIREDRGPGQYF. CDR3 bases: TGTGCCATCAGGGAAGACAGGGGGCCGGGGCAGTACTTC. This chain connects TRBV10-3 to TRBJ2-7; 10 nucleotides agree with TRBD1. J was trimmed by 9 bases and V by 6 bases; bases with no gene match: 8. CDR3 length equals 13 residues. Germline loops: CDR1 ENHRY, CDR2 SYGVKD.

This clone was counted once. The chain carries TRBV5-1 and TRBJ1-1; TRBD1 matches at 7 bases. This CDR3 contains 16 residues. Germline V gene sequence: CDR1 SGHRS, CDR2 YFSETQ. The V and J ends lost 0 bases and 1 base, in that order; junction bases with no gene match: 6. As DNA, the CDR3 is TGCGCCAGCAGCTTGGGACGGACAGGTGGGAACACTGAAGCTTTCTTT. As protein: CASSLGRTGGNTEAFF.

The chain uses TRBV11-3 and TRBJ2-1, with D unresolved. Trimming removed 5 bases from V and 4 bases from J, with 12 bases in between. From germline, CDR1 is SGHNT and CDR2 YENEEA. The CDR3 covers 14 residues. The CDR3 reads CASSQSSYYNEQFF. CDR3 coding DNA: TGTGCCAGCAGCCAGTCGTCATATTACAATGAGCAGTTCTTC.

This chain links TRBV19 with TRBJ1-1; no definite D call. Per germline, CDR1 LNHDA and CDR2 SQIVND (reference sequence). V gave up 4 bases and J gave up 4 bases, with 16 bases separating them. There are 15 residues in the CDR3. This CDR3 reads CASSTRGVRSTEAFF. CDR3 coding DNA: TGTGCCAGTAGTACCCGGGGTGTGCGGAGCACTGAAGCTTTCTTT.